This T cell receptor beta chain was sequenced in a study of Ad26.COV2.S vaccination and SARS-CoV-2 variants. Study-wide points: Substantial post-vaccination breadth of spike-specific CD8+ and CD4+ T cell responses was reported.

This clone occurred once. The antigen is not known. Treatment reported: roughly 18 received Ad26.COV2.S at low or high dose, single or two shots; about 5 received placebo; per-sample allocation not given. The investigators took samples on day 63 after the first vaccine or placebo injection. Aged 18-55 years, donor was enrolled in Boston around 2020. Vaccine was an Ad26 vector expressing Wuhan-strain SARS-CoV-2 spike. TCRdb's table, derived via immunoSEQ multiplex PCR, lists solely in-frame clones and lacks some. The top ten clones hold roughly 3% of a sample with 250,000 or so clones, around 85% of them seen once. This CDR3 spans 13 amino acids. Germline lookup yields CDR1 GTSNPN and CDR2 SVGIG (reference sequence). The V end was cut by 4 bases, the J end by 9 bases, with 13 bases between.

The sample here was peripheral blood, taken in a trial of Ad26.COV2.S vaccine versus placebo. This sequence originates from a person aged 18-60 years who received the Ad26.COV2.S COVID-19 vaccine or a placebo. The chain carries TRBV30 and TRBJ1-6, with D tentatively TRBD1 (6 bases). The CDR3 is CAWNRQASSPLHF. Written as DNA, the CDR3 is TGTGCCTGGAATAGACAGGCGAGTTCACCCCTCCACTTT. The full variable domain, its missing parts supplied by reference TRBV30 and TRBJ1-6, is SQTIHQWPATLVQPVGSPLSLECTVEGTSNPNLYWYRQAAGRGLQLLFYSVGIGQISSEVPQNLSASRPQDRQFILSSKKLLLSDSGFYLCAWNRQASSPLHFGNGTRLTVT.